The rows below give T cell receptor beta chains drawn from one sample of a study of cytomegalovirus exposure and HLA in healthy donors. Sequenced by immunoSEQ multiplex PCR; TCRdb stores in-frame clones only, minus some. The sample has around 110,000 clones; around 60% are singletons. Source material: PBMCs. These receptors were taken from a woman between 40 and 50 years old in good health and CMV-seropositive. Both conserved end residues are part of each CDR3. Fields, in order: D gene, clone size, J gene, V gene, CDR3 DNA, CDR3 protein. The D gene is left open where the match is weak. Not every row has a clone size; where given, it reads once, few, many or a size class.

>NA|few|TRBJ1-4|TRBV2
TGTGCCAGCAGTGAAGGGATGACAGGCCCCAATGAAAAACTGTTTTTT
CASSEGMTGPNEKLFF
>TRBD2|few|TRBJ2-2|TRBV5-1
TGCGCCAGCAGCTTGGTGCTGGCGGGAGGGACCGGGGAGCTGTTTTTT
CASSLVLAGGTGELFF
>TRBD1|NA|TRBJ2-7|TRBV6-5
TGTGCCAGCAGCGGACAGGGACTTAGGGAGCAGTACTTC
CASSGQGLREQYF
>TRBD1|few|TRBJ1-5|TRBV19
TGTGCCAGTAGGGGACAGGGCGCAGCTCAGCCCCAGCATTTT
CASRGQGAAQPQHF
>NA|few|TRBJ1-1|TRBV5-6
TGTGCCAGCAAACAGGTGAACACTGAAGCTTTCTTT
CASKQVNTEAFF
>NA|NA|TRBJ2-3|TRBV19
TGTGCCAGTAGTACCCCGGGGGTTGAAGATACGCAGTATTTT
CASSTPGVEDTQYF
>TRBD2|NA|TRBJ2-7|TRBV7-2
TGTGCCAGCAGCTTAGAGGTAGCGGGAGCGCGGAGGGAGCAGTACTTC
CASSLEVAGARREQYF
>TRBD2|few|TRBJ2-3|TRBV5-5
TGTGCCAGCAGCTTAAGGCTAGCGGGAGACACAGATACGCAGTATTTT
CASSLRLAGDTDTQYF
>TRBD1|NA|TRBJ2-7|TRBV6-5
TGTGCCAGCAGAGGGACAGGCTCCTACGAGCAGTACTTC
CASRGTGSYEQYF
>NA|NA|TRBJ2-7|TRBV25-1
TGTGCCAGCAGCCGCTTACTAGTCCCCTACGAGCAGTACTTC
CASSRLLVPYEQYF
>TRBD1|NA|TRBJ2-7|TRBV5-4
TGTGCCAGCAGGCCTGACTTGAGGGACAGATCTTACGAGCAGTACTTC
CASRPDLRDRSYEQYF
>NA|NA|TRBJ1-1|TRBV20-1
TGCAGTGCGATGGGTCTAGCTGAAGCTTTCTTT
CSAMGLAEAFF
>NA|once|TRBJ1-2|TRBV5-6
TGTGCCAGCAGCACCACAGGGAGTCTTGGCTACACCTTC
CASSTTGSLGYTF
>NA|NA|TRBJ2-5|TRBV19
TGTGCCAGTAGTATCGATCAGGGGGAGACCCAGTACTTC
CASSIDQGETQYF
>TRBD2|NA|TRBJ2-1|TRBV5-4
TGTGCCAGCAGCCAAGAAGTGGCTAGCGGGAGGGCAGGCGAGCAGTTCTTC
CASSQEVASGRAGEQFF
>TRBD1|NA|TRBJ2-3|TRBV6-5
TGTGCCAGCAGGGGACAGGGAAAGGGTCGAGATACGCAGTATTTT
CASRGQGKGRDTQYF
>NA|NA|TRBJ2-7|TRBV6-5
TGTGCCAGCAGAGGGGGATCTACCCGCGAGCAGTACTTC
CASRGGSTREQYF
>NA|NA|TRBJ2-1|TRBV29-1
TGCAGCGTCCCCCATCGGGCAGGGGACTACAATGAGCAGTTCTTC
CSVPHRAGDYNEQFF
>TRBD1|NA|TRBJ2-1|TRBV5-1
TGCGCCAGCAGCGTGGGACAGGGGGCAGGGGATGAGCAGTTCTTC
CASSVGQGAGDEQFF
>TRBD2|NA|TRBJ2-7|TRBV7-9
TGTGCCAGCAGCTTACCTGTTCGGACTAGCGGGAGGACGCGCGAGCAGTACTTC
CASSLPVRTSGRTREQYF
>TRBD1|NA|TRBJ1-2|TRBV7-9
TGTGCCAGCAGCTCCTCCGGGACAGTCAAAGGCTACACCTTC
CASSSSGTVKGYTF
>NA|NA|TRBJ2-2|TRBV6-6
TGTGCCAGCAGTTACTCGCCGGGCGGGGAGCTGTTTTTT
CASSYSPGGELFF
>TRBD2|NA|TRBJ2-1|TRBV4-2
TGTGCCAGCAGTACCCCACGAGGGACTAGCGGGTTGAATGAGCAGTTCTTC
CASSTPRGTSGLNEQFF
>TRBD1|NA|TRBJ2-7|TRBV7-9
TGTGCCAGCAGCTTAGGCAGGGGGCTAAACTACGAGCAGTACTTC
CASSLGRGLNYEQYF
>NA|NA|TRBJ1-2|TRBV6-5
TGTGCCAGCAGTTACTCTCAGGGCTTCTATGGCTACACCTTC
CASSYSQGFYGYTF
>TRBD1|NA|TRBJ2-4|TRBV5-1
TGCGCCAGCAGCTTGGGGGTATCGGGGACAGAGAAAAACATTCAGTACTTC
CASSLGVSGTEKNIQYF
>NA|NA|TRBJ2-1|TRBV27
TGTGCCAGCAGTACCCGGGATACGGGGGGCGATGAGCAGTTCTTC
CASSTRDTGGDEQFF